This is a list of T cell receptor beta chains from one sample in a study of T cells in Graves' hyperthyroidism and ophthalmopathy. One entry per CDR3 protein, called by TCRdb with MiXCR from the multiplex PCR reads. The sample carries about 640,000 distinct CDR3 sequences, about 20% recorded once. The sequenced material came from blood. The receptors stem from a man aged 30 to 45 with Graves' ophthalmopathy. Each CDR3 is given with its conserved first and last residue. A D gene is named only where the DNA matches it firmly. Size tells how often a clone was seen (once, few, many) or the class of an expanded clone, and some rows leave it out.

DNA,CDR3,V,size,J,D
TGTGCCAGCAGTGAAGGTAGGGGCACTGAAGCTTTCTTT,CASSEGRGTEAFF,TRBV2,many,TRBJ1-1,.
TGTGCCAGCAGTCCGAGGACCTTCGCAGATACGCAGTATTTT,CASSPRTFADTQYF,TRBV28,.,TRBJ2-3,.
TGTGCCAGCTCACCAATTGGGACAGGGGGCAATCAGCCCCAGCATTTT,CASSPIGTGGNQPQHF,TRBV18,many,TRBJ1-5,TRBD1
TGTGCCAGCAGTGAAGTGGGGTACACCGGGGAGCTGTTTTTT,CASSEVGYTGELFF,TRBV6-1,.,TRBJ2-2,.
TGTGCCAGCAGTGAAGAGGGGACTAGCGGGAGATACGAGCAGTACTTC,CASSEEGTSGRYEQYF,TRBV6-4,.,TRBJ2-7,TRBD2
TGTGCCAGCAGCTCTCCGGGACAGGGAAATGAGCAGTTCTTC,CASSSPGQGNEQFF,TRBV7-9,many,TRBJ2-1,TRBD1
TGCAGTGCCCGTTGGCGGAATAATGAAAAACTGTTTTTT,CSARWRNNEKLFF,TRBV20-1,.,TRBJ1-4,.
TGCGCCAGCAGCCAAAAAGAGTCTGCCAGCGAGCAGTTCTTC,CASSQKESASEQFF,TRBV4-1,once,TRBJ2-1,.
TGTGCCAGCAGTGGGGGACTAGCGGGAACCTACGAGCAGTACTTC,CASSGGLAGTYEQYF,TRBV6-1,many,TRBJ2-7,TRBD2
TGTGCCAGCAGCTTAACTTCTCCAGGGGCTGGAAACACCATATATTTT,CASSLTSPGAGNTIYF,TRBV7-2,.,TRBJ1-3,.
TGTGCCAGCAGCTTTATTCGGTCCGGGGGGAGAGCCGGGGAGCTGTTTTTT,CASSFIRSGGRAGELFF,TRBV7-2,few,TRBJ2-2,TRBD2
TGTGCCAGCAGTGAAACAGGGGACCATGAGCAGTTCTTC,CASSETGDHEQFF,TRBV6-1,few,TRBJ2-1,TRBD1
TGTGCCAGCAGTGAACCCCGGGACAGGGGGACAGATACGCAGTATTTT,CASSEPRDRGTDTQYF,TRBV25-1,.,TRBJ2-3,TRBD1
TGTGCCAGCAGTTACTCGGCTAGCGGGAATGGTGAGCAGTTCTTC,CASSYSASGNGEQFF,TRBV6-5,few,TRBJ2-1,TRBD2
TGTGCCAGTAGTATCGGGGGTACAGGGGGCAATGAAGCTTTCTTT,CASSIGGTGGNEAFF,TRBV19,.,TRBJ1-1,TRBD1
TGTGCCAGCAGCTTAACGGAGGGCCCGACCGGGGAGCTGTTTTTT,CASSLTEGPTGELFF,TRBV7-3,.,TRBJ2-2,.
TGTGCCAGCAGTGAGGGCGGGAGTGGCTACACCTTC,CASSEGGSGYTF,TRBV25-1,.,TRBJ1-2,.
TGTGCCGGCGCAGGGTTTGACACCGGGGAGCTGTTTTTT,CAGAGFDTGELFF,TRBV10-3,few,TRBJ2-2,.
TGCGCCAGCAGGACAGGGGAAAGGTCCTATAATTCACCCCTCCACTTT,CASRTGERSYNSPLHF,TRBV4-1,few,TRBJ1-6,TRBD1
TGTGCCAGCAGCTATCCCGGGACTAGCGGGAGTAGGGGCACAGATACGCAGTATTTT,CASSYPGTSGSRGTDTQYF,TRBV11-2,few,TRBJ2-3,TRBD2
TGTGCCAGCAGCCCAGGGGTTGGAAACACCATATATTTT,CASSPGVGNTIYF,TRBV3-2,many,TRBJ1-3,.
TGTGCCAGCATCGCACTAGCGGCCGCGGGAGTTTCTGAGCAGTTCTTC,CASIALAAAGVSEQFF,TRBV7-8,many,TRBJ2-1,TRBD2
TGTGCCAGCAGCCAAGCCCCTAGCGGACCGAGCTCCTACAATGAGCAGTTCTTC,CASSQAPSGPSSYNEQFF,TRBV4-2,few,TRBJ2-1,TRBD2
TGTGCCACCCGACAGGCCTACGAGCAGTACTTC,CATRQAYEQYF,TRBV28,.,TRBJ2-7,.
TGTGCCAGCACCGCTTACGGGGGCCACGGGGAGCTGTTTTTT,CASTAYGGHGELFF,TRBV12-3/TRBV12-4,.,TRBJ2-2,.